This entry concerns a single T cell receptor beta chain. Germline CDR1 is LGHDT and CDR2 is YNNKEL (reference sequence). The CDR3 has 15 amino acids. V lost 6 bases to trimming and J lost 6 bases; unmatched junction nucleotides: 1. The data originate from a study of blood T cell repertoires in COVID-19. Data came from immunoSEQ multiplex PCR; TCRdb stores just in-frame clones and leaves some out. The sample holds about 200,000 clones, approximately 83% seen once. This clonotype was sampled from a middle-aged woman with acute COVID-19. Sample: PBMCs or T cells enriched from blood (not recorded which). V is TRBV3-1 (or the pseudogene TRBV3-2) and J is TRBJ2-2; 16 bases agree with TRBD2. The CDR3 is CASRGTSGRAGELFF. The CDR3 nucleotides read TGTGCCAGCAGGGGGACTAGCGGGAGGGCCGGGGAGCTGTTTTTT.